Following are 16 T cell receptor beta chains from one sample sequenced in a study of Ad26.COV2.S vaccination and SARS-CoV-2 variants. The treatment denotes: roughly 19 received Ad26.COV2.S at low or high dose, single or two shots; roughly five received placebo; per-sample allocation not given. Collection of samples fell on day 63 after the first vaccine or placebo injection. Generated by immunoSEQ multiplex PCR, the TCRdb table keeps only in-frame clones and is missing some. The sample gives 350,000 to 450,000 clones, around 92% of which show up once; 1.5% to 2% is in the top ten. This specimen consisted of peripheral blood, obtained in a trial of Ad26.COV2.S vaccine versus placebo. All receptors come from a person between 18 and 65 years old who received the Ad26.COV2.S COVID-19 vaccine or a placebo.

V is TRBV20-1 and J is TRBJ1-2; no clear D. The CDR3 extends over 11 amino acids. Trimming stripped 6 bases from V and 1 base from J, with 6 bases between. Per germline, CDR1 DFQATT and CDR2 SNEGSKA (reference sequence). The CDR3 loop is CSAPDNYGYTF. The CDR3 bases are TGCAGTGCCCCTGATAACTATGGCTACACCTTC.

The chain joins TRBV19 to TRBJ2-3, with a weak D call TRBD2 (6 bases). The CDR3 is made up of 13 amino acids. Trimming removed 7 bases at V and 2 bases at J, with 10 bases between. Germline V gene lookup returns CDR1 LNHDA and CDR2 SQIVND (reference sequence). The CDR3 DNA reads as TGTGCCAGTAAAGCGGGTCCCACAGATACGCAGTATTTT. Amino acids: CASKAGPTDTQYF.

The J gene is TRBJ2-5, the V gene TRBV10-3, with unresolved D. CDR3 size: 13 residues. CDR1 and CDR2 from the germline V gene are ENHRY and SYGVKD. Deletions cut 4 bases from V and 2 bases from J, with 8 bases between. As DNA, the CDR3 is TGTGCCATCAGTGGGCGGATGCAAGAGACCCAGTACTTC. Protein sequence: CAISGRMQETQYF.

The CDR3 sequence: CASSQGVMGADRVAEAFF. The CDR3 nucleotides read TGCGCCAGCAGCCAAGGGGTCATGGGGGCGGACAGAGTAGCTGAAGCTTTCTTT. The chain couples TRBV4-3 to TRBJ1-1, with TRBD1 as a possible D gene (6 bases). This CDR3 has 18 residues. In germline, CDR1 is LGHNA, CDR2 YSLEER. V shed 1 base and J shed 6 bases, with 24 bases lying between them.

The genes are TRBV9 and TRBJ1-1; D may be TRBD1 (6 bases). Trimming left V 2 bases short and J 1 base short, with 12 bases between. This CDR3 is 15 amino acids long. Germline-derived CDR1 and CDR2 are SGDLS and YYNGEE. The CDR3 region is CASSVRGAGNTEAFF. The DNA of the CDR3 is TGTGCCAGCAGCGTCAGGGGCGCTGGGAACACTGAAGCTTTCTTT.

The chain recombines TRBV18 with TRBJ1-1; perhaps TRBD1 as D (6 bases). Trimming shortened V by 4 bases and J by 0 bases, and 9 bases separated the two germline ends. CDR1 KGHSH and CDR2 LQKENI come from the germline V gene. The CDR3 sequence is 14 residues long. The CDR3 is CASSLQGMNTEAFF. In DNA, the CDR3 is TGTGCCAGCTCACTTCAGGGGATGAACACTGAAGCTTTCTTT. The full variable domain, in which reference TRBV18 and TRBJ1-1 provide the parts outside the CDR3, is NAGVMQNPRHLVRRRGQEARLRCSPMKGHSHVYWYRQLPEEGLKFMVYLQKENIIDESGMPKERFSAEFPKEGPSILRIQQVVRGDSAAYFCASSLQGMNTEAFFGQGTRLTVV.

The genes are TRBV21-1 and TRBJ2-3. TRBV21-1 is termed a pseudogene. The CDR3 totals 18 residues. As DNA, the CDR3 is TGTGCCAGCAGCAAATTTTTTCAACCAGGAGACCGCACAGATACGCAGTATTTT. This sequence encodes CASSKFFQPGDRTDTQYF.

The chain has TRBV11-2 and TRBJ2-2, with TRBD2 matching over 9 bases. This CDR3 is built from 15 residues. Germline loops: CDR1 SGHAT, CDR2 FQNNGV. After removal of 3 bases from V and 7 bases from J, the junction contained 6 bases not matched to a gene. The CDR3 protein is CASSFTAGGHGELFF. For the CDR3, the DNA is TGTGCCAGCAGCTTCACAGCGGGGGGCCACGGGGAGCTGTTTTTT.

This clone was detected only once. This rearrangement joins TRBV19 to TRBJ2-3; 16 bases are a match to TRBD2. Trimming cost V 5 bases and J 5 bases; bases outside gene matches: 10. Germline V gives CDR1 LNHDA, CDR2 SQIVND (reference sequence). The CDR3 length is 18 residues. The CDR3 reads CASSQPGLAGGPKDTQYF. CDR3 DNA: TGTGCCAGTAGTCAACCGGGACTAGCGGGGGGGCCGAAAGATACGCAGTATTTT. Full variable domain (outside the CDR3, taken from reference TRBV19 and TRBJ2-3): DGGITQSPKYLFRKEGQNVTLSCEQNLNHDAMYWYRQDPGQGLRLIYYSQIVNDFQKGDIAEGYSVSREKKESFPLTVTSAQKNPTAFYLCASSQPGLAGGPKDTQYFGPGTRLTVL.

This chain links TRBV5-6 with TRBJ2-5; D possibly corresponds to TRBD2 (5 bases). The CDR3 has 15 amino acids. V was pared by 1 base and J by 4 bases, with 14 bases between. Germline V lookup: CDR1 SGHDT, CDR2 YYEEEE. Here the CDR3 reads CASSLRTTEGETQYF. The CDR3 DNA follows: TGTGCCAGCAGCTTGCGGACGACCGAGGGAGAGACCCAGTACTTC.

The rearrangement links TRBV7-2 to TRBJ2-3; TRBD2 is a possible D gene (5 bases). Trimming left V 8 bases short and J 2 bases short, with 11 bases between. CDR3 length: 13 residues. The germline gives CDR1 SGHTA, CDR2 FQGNSA. This chain's CDR3 is CASGGDYTDTQYF. CDR3 in DNA: TGTGCCAGCGGAGGTGATTACACAGATACGCAGTATTTT.

The rearrangement links TRBV4-3 to TRBJ2-3; TRBD2 matches 9 bases. Germline-derived CDR1 and CDR2 are LGHNA and YSLEER. With V trimmed by 1 base and J by 0 bases, 11 bases remained unmatched. This CDR3 has 19 residues. The CDR3 nucleotides read TGCGCCAGCAGCCAAGCGGAAGGTGCGGGGGGGGTTAGCACAGATACGCAGTATTTT. Protein sequence: CASSQAEGAGGVSTDTQYF.

The chain employs TRBV27 and TRBJ1-5; TRBD1 matches at 8 bases. The CDR3 is made up of 16 amino acids. The V and J ends lost 4 bases and 0 bases, in that order; junction bases with no gene match: 5. Germline values: CDR1 MNHEY, CDR2 SMNVEV (reference sequence). The CDR3 spells CASSSPGQDSNQPQHF. In DNA form, the CDR3 reads TGTGCCAGCAGTTCCCCGGGACAGGATAGCAATCAGCCCCAGCATTTT.

This clone was counted between two and nine times. The chain joins TRBV7-6 to TRBJ1-2; 7 bases are a match to TRBD1. The CDR3 is 16 residues long. The germline V gene encodes CDR1 SGHVS and CDR2 FNYEAQ. Losses at the gene ends were 4 bases for V and 6 bases for J; bases not matched to a gene: 14. In nucleotides, the CDR3 is TGTGCCAGCAGCTCGCTAGACAGGGCCGGCTTAAATGGCTACACCTTC. Its translation is CASSSLDRAGLNGYTF. Full variable domain (rest looked up from reference TRBV7-6 and TRBJ1-2): GAGVSQSPRYKVTKRGQDVALRCDPISGHVSLYWYRQALGQGPEFLTYFNYEAQQDKSGLPNDRFSAERPEGSISTLTIQRTEQRDSAMYRCASSSLDRAGLNGYTFGSGTRLTVV.

The chain couples TRBV30 to TRBJ1-2, with a tentative D call TRBD1 (6 bases). Trimming pared 0 bases from V and 7 bases from J, leaving 18 bases between. This CDR3 is built from 15 residues. Germline loops: CDR1 GTSNPN, CDR2 SVGIG (reference sequence). CDR3 region: CAWSVTGKGRSGYTF. The CDR3 DNA is TGTGCCTGGAGTGTAACAGGGAAGGGACGGAGTGGCTACACCTTC.

The J gene is TRBJ2-7, the V gene TRBV29-1; maybe TRBD1 (5 bases). The CDR3 runs to 15 residues. Germline V gives CDR1 SQVTM, CDR2 ANQGSEA. Trimming removed 0 bases from V and 3 bases from J, with 15 bases in between. CDR3 bases: TGCAGCGTTGAAGATCTGAGAGGCAGGGACTACGAGCAGTACTTC. Translated, it gives CSVEDLRGRDYEQYF.